Each of the 32 T cell receptor beta chains below was sequenced from the same sample in a study of beta chain features in type 1 diabetes. Their antigens remain unidentified. General study findings and limits: Moderate yet significant TCRB CDR3 shortening was seen in Type 1 diabetes patients in all four CD4+ subsets.

Expressed TCRB transcripts were sequenced, since all the RNA that had been isolated was reverse transcribed. Generated by immunoSEQ multiplex PCR, the TCRdb table keeps only in-frame clones and is missing some. The sample carries 240,000 or so clones, over 20% recorded once. Sequenced sample: naive CD4+ T cells from blood. All receptors derive from a woman aged 40 to 49 with type 1 diabetes.

This clone was counted between two and nine times. The J gene is TRBJ2-5, the V gene TRBV4-2, with 7 bases fitting TRBD2. J gave up 5 bases and V 4 bases, and 10 bases lay outside the gene matches. The CDR3 totals 15 residues. Germline CDR1 LGHNA, CDR2 YNFKEQ. The CDR3 DNA reads TGTGCCAGCAGCCCCCTAGGAAGCGGGGACGAGACCCAGTACTTC. Protein product: CASSPLGSGDETQYF.

The chain is built from TRBV5-1 and TRBJ2-3, with D perhaps TRBD2 (6 bases). The V gene's germline CDR1 is SGHRS and CDR2 YFSETQ. The CDR3 totals 13 residues. V was cut by 4 bases and J by 4 bases, with 10 bases left in between. CDR3 sequence: CASSLPGADTQYF. The CDR3 DNA follows: TGCGCCAGCAGCCTCCCGGGGGCAGATACGCAGTATTTT. The full variable domain, with the rest looked up from reference TRBV5-1 and TRBJ2-3, is KAGVTQTPRYLIKTRGQQVTLSCSPISGHRSVSWYQQTPGQGLQFLFEYFSETQRNKGNFPGRFSGRQFSNSRSEMNVSTLELGDSALYLCASSLPGADTQYFGPGTRLTVL.

This clone showed up just a few times. The V and J genes are TRBV11-2 and TRBJ2-7; D unclear. V gave up 3 bases and J gave up 2 bases, with 8 bases separating them. Germline CDR1 and CDR2: SGHAT and FQNNGV. CDR3 length equals 13 residues. The CDR3 DNA is TGTGCCAGCAGCTTTATGGCGGCCTACGAGCAGTACTTC. Translated, it gives CASSFMAAYEQYF. The entire variable domain, with the rest obtained from reference TRBV11-2 and TRBJ2-7, is as follows: EAGVAQSPRYKIIEKRQSVAFWCNPISGHATLYWYQQILGQGPKLLIQFQNNGVVDDSQLPKDRFSAERLKGVDSTLKIQPAKLEDSAVYLCASSFMAAYEQYFGPGTRLTVT.

V is TRBV9 and J is TRBJ2-1; D gene uncertain. This CDR3 contains 16 residues. Trimming removed 0 bases at V and 3 bases at J, with 13 bases between. Germline CDR1 reads SGDLS; CDR2 reads YYNGEE. CDR3 bases: TGTGCCAGCAGCGTAGGCAATTCCCCGGTCTACAATGAGCAGTTCTTC. Encoded protein: CASSVGNSPVYNEQFF.

The rearrangement links TRBV30 to TRBJ1-2; no clear D. Germline V lookup: CDR1 GTSNPN, CDR2 SVGIG (reference sequence). The CDR3 covers 13 residues. Trimming took 0 bases from V and 5 from J, leaving 10 bases between them. CDR3 sequence: CAWSVKAGYGYTF. CDR3 nucleotide sequence: TGTGCCTGGAGTGTAAAGGCGGGATATGGCTACACCTTC.

The chain couples TRBV13 to TRBJ2-1, with 9 bases aligning to TRBD1. Germline trimming cut 5 bases from V and 3 bases from J; bases unmatched to any gene: 5. Per germline, CDR1 PRHDT and CDR2 FYEKMQ (reference sequence). This CDR3 comprises 15 residues. CDR3: CASSPGQGRYNEQFF. In nucleotides, the CDR3 is TGTGCCAGCAGCCCTGGACAGGGGCGCTACAATGAGCAGTTCTTC.

This clone turned up a few times. The chain has TRBV28 and TRBJ2-1, with TRBD2 identical over 12 bases. This CDR3 has 12 amino acids. Germline CDR1 reads MDHEN; CDR2 reads SYDVKM. V was pared by 9 bases and J by 8 bases, with 2 bases of the junction left unmatched. The CDR3: CASTSGRYEQFF. CDR3 in DNA: TGTGCCAGTACTAGCGGGAGGTATGAGCAGTTCTTC.

The CDR3 loop reads CASSQEGGRYTEAFF. Written as DNA, the CDR3 is TGCGCCAGCAGCCAAGAGGGGGGACGGTACACTGAAGCTTTCTTT. The chain combines TRBV4-3 with TRBJ1-1, with a tentative D call TRBD1 (5 bases). Per the germline V gene, CDR1 is LGHNA and CDR2 is YSLEER. The CDR3 consists of 15 residues. The ends were cut back, 0 bases at V and 3 bases at J, with 11 bases in the middle.

In this sample, this clone turned up a few times. This rearrangement joins TRBV13 to TRBJ1-1; D is possibly TRBD1 (5 bases). Trimming left V 2 bases short and J 0 bases short, with 7 bases between. Germline V gives CDR1 PRHDT, CDR2 FYEKMQ (reference sequence). The CDR3 is made up of 14 amino acids. CDR3 sequence: CASSLKDMNTEAFF. DNA for the CDR3: TGTGCCAGCAGCTTAAAGGACATGAACACTGAAGCTTTCTTT.

This clone has a handful of counts. CDR3 sequence (DNA): TGCAGCGTCCACAGGGGGAGCACTGAAGCTTTCTTT. Its protein is CSVHRGSTEAFF. This chain uses TRBV29-1 with TRBJ1-1, with 8 nucleotides matching TRBD1. Per the germline V gene, CDR1 is SQVTM and CDR2 is ANQGSEA. The CDR3 runs 12 residues. V was pared by 6 bases and J by 4 bases, with 4 bases of the junction left unmatched.

This sequence joins TRBV2 and TRBJ2-1, with 11 nucleotides matching TRBD2. CDR3 length: 15 amino acids. Germline CDR1 SNHLY, CDR2 FYNNEI. V shed 4 bases and J 1 base; nucleotides not matched to a gene: 0. CDR3 DNA sequence: TGTGCCAGCAGTGTAGCGGGAGGGTCCTACAATGAGCAGTTCTTC. Its translation is CASSVAGGSYNEQFF. The whole variable domain, remainder taken from reference TRBV2 and TRBJ2-1, is EPEVTQTPSHQVTQMGQEVILRCVPISNHLYFYWYRQILGQKVEFLVSFYNNEISEKSEIFDDQFSVERPDGSNFTLKIRSTKLEDSAMYFCASSVAGGSYNEQFFGPGTRLTVL.

This clone turned up a few times. This chain connects TRBV15 to TRBJ2-3; 10 bases are a match to TRBD2. After removal of 8 bases from V and 4 bases from J, the junction contained 9 bases not matched to a gene. The length of the CDR3 is 15 residues. Germline V gives CDR1 LNHNV, CDR2 YYDKDF (reference sequence). As DNA, the CDR3 is TGTGCCACCTCAGCGGGGGGGCAGAGAGCAGATACGCAGTATTTT. Translated, it gives CATSAGGQRADTQYF.

This clone was seen only a few times. The rearrangement links TRBV30 to TRBJ1-1; D unresolved. Trimming pared 5 bases from V and 3 bases from J, leaving 13 bases between. Germline values: CDR1 GTSNPN, CDR2 SVGIG (reference sequence). This CDR3 contains 13 residues. CDR3 sequence: CAWGLQQYTEAFF. The CDR3 bases are TGTGCCTGGGGATTACAGCAGTACACTGAAGCTTTCTTT.

This clone came up a few times. The genes are TRBV7-9 and TRBJ2-1, with TRBD2 matching over 7 bases. V lost 7 bases and J lost 7; bases outside the gene matches: 10. The germline CDR1 and CDR2 sequences are SEHNR and FQNEAQ (reference sequence). CDR3 size: 14 residues. The CDR3 DNA is TGTGCCAGCACGGCGGGGGACCAGAGGAATGAGCAGTTCTTC. This codes for CASTAGDQRNEQFF.

The gene calls are TRBV6-5 and TRBJ2-7, with D possibly being TRBD2 (6 bases). This CDR3 comprises 15 residues. The V end lost 0 bases, the J end lost 2 bases, and 11 bases lay between the germline ends. Germline CDR1 is MNHEY and CDR2 is SVGAGI. CDR3 sequence reads: CASSYSRLDTYEQYF. The CDR3 bases are TGTGCCAGCAGTTACTCGCGACTAGATACCTACGAGCAGTACTTC.

The chain carries TRBV29-1 and TRBJ2-4; 12 nucleotides line up with TRBD2. Germline V gene sequence: CDR1 SQVTM, CDR2 ANQGSEA. The V gene end was trimmed by 6 bases and the J gene end by 0 bases; junction bases not matched to a gene: 12. This CDR3 is 18 amino acids long. This chain's CDR3 is CSVFRLAGEPLAKNIQYF. CDR3 sequence (DNA): TGCAGCGTGTTTCGACTAGCGGGGGAGCCTCTAGCCAAAAACATTCAGTACTTC.

This clone was detected a few times. The chain combines TRBV29-1 with TRBJ1-2; D may be TRBD1 (6 bases). The V and J ends lost 5 bases and 4 bases respectively, with 14 bases between them. CDR3 length: 13 residues. CDR1 is SQVTM and CDR2 is ANQGSEA in the germline V gene. The CDR3 here is CSVSRGGGYGYTF. The DNA for the CDR3 is TGCAGCGTTTCCCGCGGGGGCGGCTATGGCTACACCTTC.

This clone appeared a few times. This chain uses TRBV2 with TRBJ2-2; no clear D. This CDR3 has 12 amino acids. Germline V gives CDR1 SNHLY, CDR2 FYNNEI. V lost 8 bases and J lost 8, with 12 bases in between. CDR3 loop: CASQRFGGELFF. The CDR3 bases are TGTGCCAGCCAGAGGTTCGGAGGGGAGCTGTTTTTT.

This clone was counted only a few times. The chain joins TRBV4-1 to TRBJ2-7, with 13 bases that match TRBD2. V was pared by 4 bases and J by 3 bases, with 3 bases of the junction left unmatched. Germline CDR1 MGHRA, CDR2 YSYEKL. The length of the CDR3 is 15 residues. DNA of the CDR3: TGCGCCAGCAGCCGATGGACTAGCGGGGGCTACGAGCAGTACTTC. Translation: CASSRWTSGGYEQYF.

This chain connects TRBV19 to TRBJ1-2; 7 bases agree with TRBD1. This CDR3 region has 13 residues. Looked up from germline, CDR1 is LNHDA and CDR2 is SQIVND (reference sequence). The J segment lost 3 bases and the V segment lost 4 bases, leaving 2 bases of the junction unmatched. The CDR3 sequence: CASSTTGDYGYTF. DNA for the CDR3: TGTGCCAGTAGTACCACAGGGGACTATGGCTACACCTTC.

A word on this clone: Other DNA variants within this sample encode the same CDR3. V gene TRBV9 combines with J gene TRBJ2-1, with no clear D. Germline loops: CDR1 SGDLS, CDR2 YYNGEE. The V gene lost 0 bases and the J gene lost 5 bases, with 3 bases spanning the gap. This CDR3 contains 12 residues. CDR3 sequence: CASSVADNEQFF. In DNA form, the CDR3 reads TGTGCCAGCAGCGTAGCCGACAATGAGCAGTTCTTC.

The V call is TRBV9, the J call TRBJ2-7; 8 positions match TRBD1. V lost 3 bases, J lost 3 bases, and 5 bases stayed unmatched. The CDR3 has 14 residues. Germline V gene lookup returns CDR1 SGDLS and CDR2 YYNGEE. The CDR3 DNA follows: TGTGCCAGCAGCGCGGGACAGGCCGACTACGAGCAGTACTTC. It specifies CASSAGQADYEQYF.

This clone appeared a few times. The rearrangement joins TRBV21-1 to TRBJ2-5; the D call of TRBD2 is as the table states it, not checked on the DNA. TRBV21-1 is a known pseudogene. The CDR3 runs to 19 residues. The CDR3 nucleotides read TGTGCCAGCAGCAAATGGACAGAGGGATTTCGGGACTATCAAGAGACCCAGTACTTC. The encoded protein is CASSKWTEGFRDYQETQYF.

This clone turned up a few times. The chain combines TRBV5-4 with TRBJ2-1, with TRBD2 identical over 9 bases. This CDR3 is 17 amino acids long. Germline V lookup: CDR1 SGHNT, CDR2 YYREEE (reference sequence). V dropped 4 bases and J dropped 0; count of bases not matched to a gene: 8. CDR3 sequence (DNA): TGTGCCAGCAGCAAAAAGACTAGCGGCAGCTCCTACAATGAGCAGTTCTTC. This gives the protein CASSKKTSGSSYNEQFF.

The chain uses TRBV18 and TRBJ2-6; D not certain. The CDR3 sequence is 17 residues long. V was clipped by 3 bases and J by 0 bases, with 12 bases between them. Germline values: CDR1 KGHSH, CDR2 LQKENI. CDR3 amino acids: CASSPAARPSGANVLTF. The CDR3 nucleotides read TGTGCCAGCTCACCGGCTGCCAGGCCCTCTGGGGCCAACGTCCTGACTTTC.

The chain employs TRBV5-1 and TRBJ1-2; D is undetermined. Trimming stripped 0 bases from V and 8 bases from J, with 14 bases between. The CDR3 is 14 amino acids. Germline V gene lookup returns CDR1 SGHRS and CDR2 YFSETQ. The CDR3 DNA reads TGCGCCAGCAGCTTGGAGGCCAGGCCGTCGGGCTACACCTTC. This encodes CASSLEARPSGYTF.

This sequence joins TRBV27 and TRBJ2-2; D is perhaps TRBD1 (6 bases). Germline V gives CDR1 MNHEY, CDR2 SMNVEV (reference sequence). V was clipped by 5 bases and J by 6 bases, with 16 bases between them. The CDR3 runs to 15 residues. The CDR3 sequence is CASSARTERSGELFF. The CDR3 nucleotides are TGTGCCAGCAGTGCGCGGACAGAGAGATCCGGGGAGCTGTTTTTT.

This clone was found a few times. The chain is built from TRBV4-2 and TRBJ2-7, with D unresolved. From germline, CDR1 is LGHNA and CDR2 YNFKEQ. V was clipped by 0 bases and J by 2 bases, with 8 bases between them. CDR3 length equals 14 residues. The chain's CDR3 is CASSQELVAYEQYF. The CDR3 nucleotides are TGTGCCAGCAGCCAAGAGCTAGTCGCCTACGAGCAGTACTTC.

This clone has just a few counts. The V and J genes are TRBV4-3 and TRBJ2-3, with TRBD1 as a possible D gene (5 bases). Germline V gives CDR1 LGHNA, CDR2 YSLEER. Between the trimmed V and J ends, which lost 0 bases and 3 bases, there was a span of 16 bases. CDR3 length: 17 residues. The CDR3 DNA reads as TGCGCCAGCAGCCAAGATCAAGGGCAGTCAGGGACAGATACGCAGTATTTT. It yields the protein CASSQDQGQSGTDTQYF.

The rearrangement uses TRBV7-9 and TRBJ2-3; perhaps TRBD1 as D (6 bases). The V and J ends lost 4 bases and 3 bases respectively, with 11 bases between them. Germline lookup yields CDR1 SEHNR and CDR2 FQNEAQ (reference sequence). The CDR3 spans 14 residues. DNA of the CDR3: TGTGCCAGCAGCTCACCACAGGGAACAGATACGCAGTATTTT. Residues: CASSSPQGTDTQYF.

The chain employs TRBV30 and TRBJ2-1, with 9 bases that match TRBD2. CDR1 GTSNPN and CDR2 SVGIG come from the germline V gene (reference sequence). The CDR3 is 15 residues long. Germline trimming cut 3 bases from V and 9 bases from J; bases unmatched to any gene: 12. CDR3 residues: CAWRHPISGRGEQFF. The CDR3 bases are TGTGCCTGGAGACATCCCATTAGCGGGAGAGGTGAGCAGTTCTTC. Full variable domain (rest looked up from reference TRBV30 and TRBJ2-1): SQTIHQWPATLVQPVGSPLSLECTVEGTSNPNLYWYRQAAGRGLQLLFYSVGIGQISSEVPQNLSASRPQDRQFILSSKKLLLSDSGFYLCAWRHPISGRGEQFFGPGTRLTVL.

This sequence joins TRBV7-2 and TRBJ2-5, with 8 bases matching TRBD2. Trimming at V came to 5 bases and at J to 2 bases, leaving 10 bases not matched to a gene. The CDR3 is 16 amino acids. Germline assignment: CDR1 SGHTA and CDR2 FQGNSA. CDR3 sequence: CASSLGTRAGQETQYF. The DNA for the CDR3 is TGTGCCAGCAGCCTTGGGACTAGAGCGGGGCAAGAGACCCAGTACTTC. Based on the CDR3 plus reference TRBV7-2 and TRBJ2-5, the full variable domain is GAGVSQSPSNKVTEKGKDVELRCDPISGHTALYWYRQSLGQGLEFLIYFQGNSAPDKSGLPSDRFSAERTGGSVSTLTIQRTQQEDSAVYLCASSLGTRAGQETQYFGPGTRLLVL.